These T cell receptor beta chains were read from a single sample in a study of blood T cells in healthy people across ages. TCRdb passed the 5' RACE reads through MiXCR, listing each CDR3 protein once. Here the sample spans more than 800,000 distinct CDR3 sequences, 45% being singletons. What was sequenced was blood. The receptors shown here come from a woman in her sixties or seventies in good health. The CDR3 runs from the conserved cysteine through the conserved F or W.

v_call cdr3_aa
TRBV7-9 CASSTGTSYTQYF
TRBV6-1 CASSEAGGAAHSGANVLTF
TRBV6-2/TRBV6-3 CASSYGVSSSYNEQFF
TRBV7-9 CASSRDLGADTQYF
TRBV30 CAWSWMSAGGRPNYGYTF
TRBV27 CASSLNSGGAETQYF
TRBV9 CASNTSGKETQYF
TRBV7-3 CASSEDPHNEQFF
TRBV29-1 CSVSRTGSNYEQYF
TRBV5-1 CASSTGLAGGLIYNEQFF
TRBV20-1 CSARDLREGLNTQYF
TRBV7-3 CASSLAWAGGPNEQYF
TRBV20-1 CSARGPSGPGELFF
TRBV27 CASSSHSGTSYEQFF
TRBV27 CASSLSLLATSPHEQYF
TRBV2 CASSEAGGTGQYEQYF
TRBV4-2 CASSQSGTGIGGYEQYF
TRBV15 CATSTVRTGQSGQQYF
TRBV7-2 CASTRKPGLAVNEQFF
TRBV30 CALRPGLNTEAFF
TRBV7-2 CASSITASGSYEQYF
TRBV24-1 CATSDIDSHSYNEQFF
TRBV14 CASSPLAGGGLEQYF
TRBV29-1 CSVETWDRGQETQYF
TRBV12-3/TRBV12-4 CASSQRQGRNQPQHF
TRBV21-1 CASSKIQGSPQYF
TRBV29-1 CSVIGGRCEQYF
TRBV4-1 CASSQVTALEQYF
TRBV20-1 CSARSNTAYEQYF
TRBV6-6 CASSYSIAGLQFF
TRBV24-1 CATSDGLAASYNEQYF
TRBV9 CASSPQTTRSYEQYF
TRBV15 CATSRGTYNEQFF
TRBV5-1 CASSLLSDTEAFF